Sequencing of this T cell receptor beta chain was carried out in a study of cytomegalovirus exposure and HLA in healthy donors. Overall study: In a previous analysis, 110 million or so unique TCR beta sequences were found from 170 million or so T cells.

CDR3 length equals 14 residues. Germline lookup yields CDR1 MGHDK and CDR2 SYGVNS. V gave up 4 bases and J gave up 10 bases; unmatched junction bases: 6. Worth noting for this clone: What it recognizes is unknown.

General study points: Some V segments, TRBV6-2 and TRBV6-3 among them, were indistinguishable and were therefore excluded. Researchers reported that a few CMV-associated chains were confirmed in vitro as CMV antigen-specific.

Primers for the PCR totalled 60 Vbeta and 13 Jbeta. Here immunoSEQ multiplex PCR was the method, and the copy in TCRdb shows in-frame clones only, minus some. The sample contains over 35,000 clones, approximately 80% of which appear only once. The clonotype was recovered from a young man in good health and CMV-seronegative. The sample comprised PBMCs. The V and J genes are TRBV25-1 and TRBJ1-4, with 10 bases matching TRBD1. CDR3 region: CASSGGQGRGKLFF. The CDR3 nucleotides read TGTGCCAGCAGTGGGGGACAGGGGAGGGGAAAACTGTTTTTT.